This TCR beta chain was sequenced in a study of cytomegalovirus exposure and HLA in healthy donors. Remarks on this clone: Its specificity is unknown.

Findings and limits, study-wide: Most subjects had HLA-A and HLA-B alleles reportedly predicted accurately by TCR beta sequences.

Germline trimming cut 5 bases from V and 5 bases from J; bases unmatched to any gene: 8. The CDR3 spans 14 residues. Germline CDR1 SGHRS, CDR2 YFSETQ. The PCR employed 60 Vbeta primers together with 13 Jbeta primers. Profiling relied on immunoSEQ multiplex PCR, and the TCRdb table lists in-frame clones only, not all of them. The sample lists about 130,000 clones, roughly four fifths seen once, with 0.95% to 1.5% in the top ten. Healthy bone marrow donors made up the donors. The TCR was taken from a boy between 10 and 17 years old in good health and CMV-seronegative. The J gene is TRBJ2-7, the V gene TRBV5-1, with 9 bases identical to TRBD1. The sequenced material came from PBMCs. The CDR3 DNA reads as TGCGCCAGCAGGTCCGGGACAGGGAGAGACGAGCAGTACTTC. It is translated as CASRSGTGRDEQYF.